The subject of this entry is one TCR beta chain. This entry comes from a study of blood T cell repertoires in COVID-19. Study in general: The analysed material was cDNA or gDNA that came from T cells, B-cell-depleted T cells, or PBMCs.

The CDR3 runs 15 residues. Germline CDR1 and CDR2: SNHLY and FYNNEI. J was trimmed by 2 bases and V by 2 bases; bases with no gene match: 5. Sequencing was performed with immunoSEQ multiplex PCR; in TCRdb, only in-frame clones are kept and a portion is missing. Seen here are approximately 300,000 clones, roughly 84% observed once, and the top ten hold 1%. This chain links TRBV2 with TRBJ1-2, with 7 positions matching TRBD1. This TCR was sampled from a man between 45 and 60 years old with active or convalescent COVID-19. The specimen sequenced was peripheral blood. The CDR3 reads CASSELEGANYGYTF. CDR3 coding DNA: TGTGCCAGCAGTGAATTAGAGGGGGCAAACTATGGCTACACCTTC.